This T cell receptor (beta chain) stems from a study of cytomegalovirus exposure and HLA in healthy donors. Study outcomes and limitations: Segments of the TCR beta V type were, in most cases, productive about 90% or about 30% of the time in an earlier analysis.

Primers: 60 Vbeta forward and 13 Jbeta reverse. Here immunoSEQ multiplex PCR was the method, and the copy in TCRdb shows in-frame clones only, minus some. Among approximately 110,000 clones, 73% were seen once, and the ten largest hold 4.8%. The V gene's germline CDR1 is MDHEN and CDR2 SYDVKM. The CDR3 sequence is 19 residues long. V lost 3 bases to trimming and J lost 2 bases; unmatched junction nucleotides: 15. Comment on this clone: Its specificity is unknown.

Sequencing was done on a sample of PBMCs. The source of this sequence is a man aged 60 to 69 in good health and CMV-seropositive. This chain links TRBV28 with TRBJ1-1; 10 bases fit TRBD1. CDR3 nucleotide sequence: TGTGCCAGCAGTTTTCCCCAGGGACAGGGGCAAATGTTTAACACTGAAGCTTTCTTT. Residues: CASSFPQGQGQMFNTEAFF.